What follows describes a single T cell receptor beta chain. The sample comes from a study of technical replicates of blood from a handful of donors. Assay used: immunoSEQ multiplex PCR; TCRdb lists only in-frame clones, some missing. Of under 100,000 clones detected, approximately 94% appear once; the ten largest clones hold 0.2% to 0.25%. The CDR3 totals 14 residues. CDR1 SEHNR and CDR2 FQNEAQ come from the germline V gene (reference sequence). V was shortened by 1 base and J by 8 bases, with 14 bases between the two germline ends. Material for sequencing was T cells isolated from PBMCs. The V call is TRBV7-9, the J call TRBJ1-1; TRBD1 is a possible D gene (6 bases). The origin of this receptor is a human donor in good health. The CDR3 DNA reads TGTGCCAGCAGCTTAGTTCCGGGACAAGGCGAAGCTTTCTTT. As protein: CASSLVPGQGEAFF.